The rows below give T cell receptor beta chains drawn from one sample of a study of blood T cell repertoires in COVID-19. Assay used: immunoSEQ multiplex PCR; TCRdb lists only in-frame clones, some missing. This table holds around 120,000 clones, around nine tenths found once. Sequenced: peripheral blood. The origin of the receptors is a human donor in a cohort sampled during active COVID-19. CDR3s include the opening cysteine and the closing phenylalanine or tryptophan. D genes are given only for firm matches. Clone size is not always given. Where it is, it says once, few, many or a class for expanded clones.

V	J	size	length	D	CDR3	DNA
TRBV27	TRBJ1-1	-	15	-	CASSFGSPMNTEAFF	TGTGCCAGCAGTTTCGGTTCACCGATGAACACTGAAGCTTTCTTT
TRBV14	TRBJ2-7	-	16	TRBD1	CASSQGPHRGTYEQYF	TGTGCCAGCAGCCAAGGCCCTCACAGGGGGACCTACGAGCAGTACTTC
TRBV5-6	TRBJ2-2	-	15	TRBD1	CASSQGARITGELFF	TGTGCCAGCAGCCAGGGGGCGCGGATCACCGGGGAGCTGTTTTTT
TRBV19	TRBJ2-7	-	14	TRBD1	CASSTGQGVGEQYF	TGTGCCAGTAGTACCGGACAGGGGGTGGGGGAGCAGTACTTC
TRBV3-1/TRBV3-2	TRBJ2-7	once	16	-	CASSPGIVRTSYEQYF	TGTGCCAGCAGCCCAGGGATCGTGCGGACCTCCTACGAGCAGTACTTC
TRBV5-4	TRBJ2-7	once	13	-	CASSPSGTYEQYF	TGTGCCAGCAGCCCTTCAGGAACCTACGAGCAGTACTTC
TRBV5-1	TRBJ2-5	-	12	-	CASRGGQETQYF	TGCGCCAGCAGGGGGGGCCAAGAGACCCAGTACTTC
TRBV7-9	TRBJ2-2	-	19	TRBD2	CASSPGLAGVPANTGELFF	TGTGCCAGCAGTCCCGGACTAGCGGGGGTCCCAGCGAACACCGGGGAGCTGTTTTTT
TRBV4-2	TRBJ2-7	-	16	-	CASSHLPGDGSYEQYF	TGTGCCAGCAGCCACCTCCCGGGGGATGGAAGCTACGAGCAGTACTTC
TRBV6-1	TRBJ1-2	-	16	-	CASSETRVGPNYGYTF	TGTGCCAGCAGTGAAACCCGGGTCGGTCCTAACTATGGCTACACCTTC
TRBV5-1	TRBJ2-7	few	15	TRBD1	CASSPPDRVEDEQYF	TGCGCCAGCAGCCCCCCGGACAGGGTAGAGGACGAGCAGTACTTC
TRBV29-1	TRBJ2-7	-	14	-	CSVALGAESYEQYF	TGCAGCGTTGCCCTTGGGGCAGAGAGCTACGAGCAGTACTTC
TRBV27	TRBJ1-6	-	16	TRBD1	CASSATGGFQNSPLHF	TGTGCCAGCAGTGCGACAGGGGGCTTTCAGAATTCACCCCTCCACTTT
TRBV15	TRBJ2-1	-	17	TRBD2	CATSLGRGAGVNNEQFF	TGTGCCACCAGCCTGGGGAGAGGAGCGGGAGTCAACAATGAGCAGTTCTTC
TRBV12-5	TRBJ2-1	-	13	-	CASGLTSVGEQFF	TGTGCTAGTGGTTTGACTAGTGTCGGTGAGCAGTTCTTC
TRBV14	TRBJ2-1	-	18	TRBD2	CASSQTGKAGGPLGEQFF	TGTGCCAGCAGCCAAACTGGAAAAGCGGGAGGGCCTCTAGGTGAGCAGTTCTTC
TRBV2	TRBJ1-2	-	14	-	CASSEQQGLGGYTF	TGTGCCAGCAGTGAACAGCAGGGGCTTGGAGGCTACACCTTC
TRBV14	TRBJ2-1	-	14	TRBD2	CASSKGAGGNEQFF	TGTGCCAGCAGTAAGGGAGCGGGGGGGAATGAGCAGTTCTTC
TRBV6-1	TRBJ2-1	-	15	-	CASSELLVRYNEQFF	TGTGCCAGCAGTGAACTGCTAGTGCGCTACAATGAGCAGTTCTTC
TRBV4-1	TRBJ1-4	-	15	-	CASSQLQGAHEKLFF	TGCGCCAGCAGCCAACTACAGGGAGCACATGAAAAACTGTTTTTT
TRBV5-5	TRBJ2-3	-	17	TRBD2	CASSLAWTAGGADTQYF	TGTGCCAGCAGCTTGGCCTGGACAGCGGGAGGGGCAGATACGCAGTATTTT
TRBV7-8	TRBJ2-5	-	16	TRBD2	CASSSRGAGQEETQYF	TGTGCCAGCAGCTCCCGGGGAGCGGGGCAGGAAGAGACCCAGTACTTC
TRBV3-1/TRBV3-2	TRBJ2-3	once	14	TRBD2	CASSQSGGTDTQYF	TGTGCCAGCAGCCAGTCCGGGGGGACAGATACGCAGTATTTT
TRBV7-8	TRBJ1-1	once	19	TRBD1	CASSLNRDREFVLNTEAFF	TGTGCCAGCAGCTTGAACCGGGACAGGGAATTCGTATTGAACACTGAAGCTTTCTTT
TRBV7-9	TRBJ2-7	-	13	TRBD1	CASSDRGSYEQYF	TGTGCCAGCAGCGACAGGGGCTCCTACGAGCAGTACTTC
TRBV28	TRBJ2-1	-	19	-	CASMTRELLQSGSYNEQFF	TGTGCCAGCATGACTCGAGAGCTCCTACAATCGGGCTCCTACAATGAGCAGTTCTTC
TRBV24-1	TRBJ2-3	once	16	-	CATSDFRDKGRDTQYF	TGTGCCACCAGTGATTTCCGGGACAAAGGGCGAGATACGCAGTATTTT
TRBV11-2	TRBJ2-3	-	16	TRBD2	CASRGGLAGVQDTQYF	TGTGCCAGCAGGGGGGGACTAGCGGGAGTTCAGGATACGCAGTATTTT
TRBV5-1	TRBJ2-5	-	17	TRBD1	CASSLNPTGVGQETQYF	TGCGCCAGCAGCTTGAACCCGACAGGGGTGGGGCAAGAGACCCAGTACTTC
TRBV6-4	TRBJ1-2	once	13	-	CASSDVREGGYTF	TGTGCCAGCAGTGACGTCCGTGAGGGTGGCTACACCTTC
TRBV2	TRBJ2-7	-	14	TRBD2	CASSRTSGSYEQYF	TGTGCCAGCAGTCGGACTAGCGGTTCCTACGAGCAGTACTTC
TRBV5-5	TRBJ1-3	-	15	TRBD1	CASSLQGSWADTIYF	TGTGCCAGCAGCCTACAGGGGTCATGGGCGGACACCATATATTTT
TRBV24-1	TRBJ2-3	-	17	TRBD2	CATSSHVPGTSEDTQYF	TGTGCCACCAGTTCACATGTCCCCGGGACTAGCGAAGATACGCAGTATTTT
TRBV5-1	TRBJ1-1	-	14	TRBD1	CASSLTGANTEAFF	TGCGCCAGCAGCTTGACAGGGGCCAACACTGAAGCTTTCTTT
TRBV9	TRBJ2-2	-	16	TRBD2	CASSGTSGSNTGELFF	TGTGCCAGCAGCGGAACTAGCGGGTCGAACACCGGGGAGCTGTTTTTT
TRBV6-5	TRBJ1-6	-	15	TRBD1	CASSPEGAYSSPLHF	TGTGCCAGCAGCCCGGAGGGGGCGTATAGTTCACCCCTCCACTTT
TRBV20-1	TRBJ2-7	once	11	-	CGTESSYEQYF	TGTGGTACCGAGAGCTCCTACGAGCAGTACTTC
TRBV11-1	TRBJ2-1	-	15	TRBD2	CASSALAGGRVEQFF	TGTGCCAGCAGCGCCCTAGCGGGGGGGAGGGTTGAGCAGTTCTTC
TRBV9	TRBJ1-1	-	14	-	CASSVGGVGTEAFF	TGTGCCAGCAGCGTAGGGGGGGTCGGCACTGAAGCTTTCTTT
TRBV12-3/TRBV12-4	TRBJ2-1	-	12	-	CASSYDNNEQFF	TGTGCCAGCAGTTACGACAACAATGAGCAGTTCTTC
TRBV7-2	TRBJ2-1	-	15	TRBD2	CASSVTSGTYNEQFF	TGTGCCAGCAGCGTGACTAGCGGGACTTACAATGAGCAGTTCTTC
TRBV2	TRBJ2-1	once	18	-	CASSVTGPSLPGYNEQFF	TGTGCCAGCAGTGTCACAGGGCCGAGTCTGCCGGGGTACAATGAGCAGTTCTTC